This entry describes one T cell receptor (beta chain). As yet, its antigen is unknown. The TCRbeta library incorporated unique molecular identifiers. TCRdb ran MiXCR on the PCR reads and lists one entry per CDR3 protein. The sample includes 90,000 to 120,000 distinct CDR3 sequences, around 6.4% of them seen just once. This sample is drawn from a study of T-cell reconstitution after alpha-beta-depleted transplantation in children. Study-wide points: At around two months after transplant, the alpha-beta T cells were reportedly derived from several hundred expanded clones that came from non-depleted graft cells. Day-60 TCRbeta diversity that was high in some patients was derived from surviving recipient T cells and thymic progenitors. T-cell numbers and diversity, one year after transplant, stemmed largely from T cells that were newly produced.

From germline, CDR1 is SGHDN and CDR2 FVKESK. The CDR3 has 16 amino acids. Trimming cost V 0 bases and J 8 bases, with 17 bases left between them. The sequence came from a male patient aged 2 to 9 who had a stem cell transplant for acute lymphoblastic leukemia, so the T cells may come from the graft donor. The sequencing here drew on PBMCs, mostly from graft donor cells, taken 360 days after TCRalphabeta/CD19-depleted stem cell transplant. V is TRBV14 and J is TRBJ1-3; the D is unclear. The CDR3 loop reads CASSQDGPRVRDTIYF. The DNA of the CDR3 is TGTGCCAGCAGCCAAGATGGCCCGAGGGTACGAGACACCATATATTTT.